A single sample gave rise to the 7 T cell receptor beta chains below, sequenced in a study of T cells in Graves' hyperthyroidism and ophthalmopathy. Amplified TCR beta CDR3 regions derived from RNA transcripts. The TCR CDR3 first-round RT-PCR relied on the HTBI primer set. TCRdb reanalysed the multiplex PCR reads using MiXCR and keeps one entry per CDR3 protein. The sample lists under 400,000 distinct CDR3 sequences, under 25% occurring once. Sequenced sample: blood. These receptors were collected from a woman in her 50s with Graves' hyperthyroidism.

The sample holds many counts of this clonotype. The gene calls are TRBV6-1 and TRBJ1-5; D unresolved. The CDR3 loop spans 15 amino acids. Germline V lookup: CDR1 MNHNS, CDR2 SASEGT. Trimming pared 0 bases from V and 2 bases from J, leaving 8 bases between. The CDR3 loop is CASSEALFGNQPQHF. The CDR3 nucleotides are TGTGCCAGCAGTGAAGCGTTGTTCGGCAATCAGCCCCAGCATTTT.

This clonotype showed up many times. The chain couples TRBV7-3 to TRBJ2-3, with D tentatively TRBD1 (7 bases). Trimming cost V 11 bases and J 2 bases, with 17 bases left between them. Per germline, CDR1 SGHTA and CDR2 FQGTGA. The CDR3 contains 14 residues. The CDR3 protein is CASRGGGNTDTQYF. CDR3 coding DNA: TGTGCCTCCCGAGGGGGCGGGAACACAGATACGCAGTATTTT.

This clonotype has at least ten counts. The rearrangement links TRBV30 to TRBJ1-1, with D tentatively TRBD1 (6 bases). Trimming took 2 bases from V and 4 from J, leaving 11 bases between them. Looked up from germline, CDR1 is GTSNPN and CDR2 is SVGIG (reference sequence). This CDR3 has 13 amino acids. DNA for the CDR3: TGTGCCTGGAGTAGCCACAGGGCCACTGAAGCTTTCTTT. Protein sequence: CAWSSHRATEAFF.

This clonotype has just a few counts. The rearrangement joins TRBV5-4 to TRBJ2-3; D remains ambiguous. V was pared by 0 bases and J by 3 bases, with 8 bases between. The germline V gene encodes CDR1 SGHNT and CDR2 YYREEE (reference sequence). The CDR3 spans 14 residues. The DNA for the CDR3 is TGTGCCAGCAGCTTGGACTATAAGACAGATACGCAGTATTTT. Protein sequence: CASSLDYKTDTQYF.

There are many counts of this clonotype. The rearrangement links TRBV2 to TRBJ2-1; D could derive from TRBD1 or TRBD2 (5 bases each). Trimming stripped 6 bases from V and 10 bases from J, with 13 bases between. CDR3 length equals 12 residues. CDR1 SNHLY and CDR2 FYNNEI come from the germline V gene. CDR3 protein: CASSVGTPEQFF. CDR3 DNA: TGTGCCAGCAGCGTGGGGACCCCCGAGCAGTTCTTC.

This clonotype was seen ten or more times. V usage is TRBV7-9 and J usage is TRBJ2-7, with 7 bases matching TRBD1. This CDR3 comprises 15 residues. After removal of 5 bases from V and 2 bases from J, the junction contained 9 bases not matched to a gene. CDR1 is SEHNR, CDR2 FQNEAQ, per germline (reference sequence). The CDR3 nucleotides read TGTGCCAGCAGCGGATGGGACAGTACAACCTACGAGCAGTACTTC. Its protein is CASSGWDSTTYEQYF.

In this sample, this clonotype turned up many times. The chain links TRBV10-3 to TRBJ2-3; D unclear. Trimming took off 3 bases at V and 2 bases at J, with 9 bases between the two ends. The germline V gene encodes CDR1 ENHRY and CDR2 SYGVKD. This CDR3 region has 14 residues. CDR3 sequence reads: CAISDRSNTDTQYF. In nucleotides, the CDR3 is TGTGCCATCAGTGATCGGTCTAACACAGATACGCAGTATTTT.